One and the same sample provided the 28 T cell receptor beta chains below, sequenced in a study of cytomegalovirus exposure and HLA in healthy donors. Amplification used 60 Vbeta primers and 13 Jbeta primers. TCRdb's copy holds only in-frame clones and misses some; the assay was immunoSEQ multiplex PCR. The sample lists 200,000 to 250,000 clones; more than 65% were seen once. Sequenced sample: PBMCs. The source is a man aged 45-60 years in good health and CMV-seronegative.

In DNA, the CDR3 is TGTGCCAGCAGTTTATCCCCGGGGAGGGCCTACGAGCAGTACTTC. This encodes CASSLSPGRAYEQYF. The chain recombines TRBV28 with TRBJ2-7, with TRBD2 matching 7 bases. The CDR3 extends over 15 amino acids. Germline V gene lookup returns CDR1 MDHEN and CDR2 SYDVKM. J lost 2 bases, V lost 1 base, and 5 bases had no gene match.

In its sample, this clone was seen a few times. The chain couples TRBV4-1 to TRBJ2-7, with a tentative D call TRBD2 (5 bases). The CDR3 totals 15 residues. V shed 0 bases and J shed 1 base, with 10 bases lying between them. Germline CDR1 and CDR2: MGHRA and YSYEKL. The CDR3 coding sequence is TGCGCCAGCAGCCAAGACCTGGGGAGTTCCTACGAGCAGTACTTC. This gives the protein CASSQDLGSSYEQYF.

The V and J genes are TRBV29-1 and TRBJ2-6; possible D gene TRBD1, 6 bases. The germline gives CDR1 SQVTM, CDR2 ANQGSEA. CDR3 size: 15 residues. Trimming removed 6 bases at V and 3 bases at J, with 15 bases between. CDR3 sequence reads: CSVTTGGIGANVLTF. CDR3 sequence (DNA): TGCAGCGTGACGACAGGAGGTATTGGGGCCAACGTCCTGACTTTC.

This chain uses TRBV6-1 with TRBJ2-7, with 11 bases fitting TRBD1. Germline V gives CDR1 MNHNS, CDR2 SASEGT. Trimming removed 3 bases from V and 6 bases from J; junction bases left unmatched: 7. The CDR3 is 15 amino acids. CDR3: CASSERTGGSSEQYF. The CDR3 DNA is TGTGCCAGCAGTGAGCGGACAGGGGGCTCTTCCGAGCAGTACTTC.

The chain is built from TRBV6-1 and TRBJ2-7; 7 bases align to TRBD1. Germline V lookup: CDR1 MNHNS, CDR2 SASEGT. CDR3 length: 14 amino acids. With 7 bases clipped from V and 0 bases from J, the junction kept 6 bases outside the gene matches. The CDR3: CASKLTGSSYEQYF. CDR3 coding DNA: TGTGCCAGCAAATTGACAGGGAGCTCCTACGAGCAGTACTTC.

The chain couples TRBV28 to TRBJ1-4, with 12 bases identical to TRBD1. Trimming at V came to 6 bases and at J to 10 bases, leaving 9 bases not matched to a gene. This CDR3 contains 15 residues. Germline V gene lookup returns CDR1 MDHEN and CDR2 SYDVKM. CDR3 DNA sequence: TGTGCCAGCAGGCTAGACGGGACAGGGGGCGGAAAACTGTTTTTT. Its protein product is CASRLDGTGGGKLFF.

The V and J genes are TRBV28 and TRBJ2-1; the match to TRBD2 covers 8 bases. The CDR3 runs 13 residues. Germline V CDR1 and CDR2: MDHEN, SYDVKM. V shed 3 bases, J shed 6 bases, and the junction held 1 base outside the gene matches. The CDR3 reads CASSFGGGNEQFF. The CDR3 DNA reads as TGTGCCAGCAGTTTCGGGGGGGGCAATGAGCAGTTCTTC.

V and J are TRBV28 and TRBJ1-1; D possibly corresponds to TRBD1 (6 bases). With 7 bases removed from V and 8 bases from J, the gap between germline ends came to 11 bases. The CDR3 extends over 11 amino acids. The germline CDR1 and CDR2 sequences are MDHEN and SYDVKM. CDR3 amino acids: CASKTGWEAFF. The CDR3 DNA follows: TGTGCCAGCAAAACAGGGTGGGAAGCTTTCTTT.

The chain combines TRBV28 with TRBJ2-3, with 7 bases matching TRBD2. CDR3 length: 14 residues. The V gene's germline CDR1 is MDHEN and CDR2 SYDVKM. The V and J ends lost 5 bases and 7 bases, in that order; junction bases with no gene match: 9. This CDR3 reads CASSTPGTTYTQYF. For the CDR3, the DNA is TGTGCCAGCAGTACCCCCGGGACTACCTATACGCAGTATTTT.

The rearrangement uses TRBV5-6 and TRBJ2-3, with 8 bases identical to TRBD2. V lost 4 bases, J lost 0 bases, and 7 bases stayed unmatched. The germline V gene has CDR1 SGHDT and CDR2 YYEEEE. The CDR3 covers 16 residues. The chain's CDR3 is CASSQSGTRSTDTQYF. Here the CDR3 DNA reads TGTGCCAGCAGCCAATCCGGGACTAGAAGCACAGATACGCAGTATTTT.

This clone was detected only a few times. This chain connects TRBV19 to TRBJ1-5, with TRBD1 identical over 12 bases. This CDR3 has 16 amino acids. The trim removed 7 bases at V and 7 bases at J, leaving 11 bases unmatched. The germline V gene encodes CDR1 LNHDA and CDR2 SQIVND (reference sequence). The CDR3 spells CASIDRDRGRGQPQHF. Here the CDR3 DNA reads TGTGCCAGTATCGACCGGGACAGGGGGCGCGGACAGCCCCAGCATTTT. Combining the CDR3 with reference TRBV19 and TRBJ1-5 gives the whole variable domain DGGITQSPKYLFRKEGQNVTLSCEQNLNHDAMYWYRQDPGQGLRLIYYSQIVNDFQKGDIAEGYSVSREKKESFPLTVTSAQKNPTAFYLCASIDRDRGRGQPQHFGDGTRLSIL.

The chain carries TRBV6-5 and TRBJ2-7; D not resolved. The germline V and J ends were trimmed by 6 bases and 6 bases, with 15 bases remaining between them. Germline V CDR1 and CDR2: MNHEY, SVGAGI. The length of the CDR3 is 13 residues. CDR3 in DNA: TGTGCCAGCAGGGCAGGCCCAATAAGCGAGCAGTACTTC. Translation gives CASRAGPISEQYF.

The chain employs TRBV21-1 and TRBJ2-1; the table's D call, TRBD1, was not checked against the DNA. TRBV21-1 is listed as a pseudogene. The CDR3 contains 15 residues. The CDR3: CASSMRQGRYNEQFF. CDR3 DNA: TGTGCCAGCAGCATGAGACAGGGGAGGTACAATGAGCAGTTCTTC.

The rearrangement joins TRBV18 to TRBJ2-2, with 8 bases lining up with TRBD1. V dropped 3 bases and J dropped 6; count of bases not matched to a gene: 6. The CDR3 covers 15 residues. Germline-derived CDR1 and CDR2 are KGHSH and LQKENI. The CDR3 loop is CASSPRTGRAGELFF. Here the CDR3 DNA reads TGTGCCAGCTCACCGCGGACAGGGCGGGCCGGGGAGCTGTTTTTT. Full variable domain (rest looked up from reference TRBV18 and TRBJ2-2): NAGVMQNPRHLVRRRGQEARLRCSPMKGHSHVYWYRQLPEEGLKFMVYLQKENIIDESGMPKERFSAEFPKEGPSILRIQQVVRGDSAAYFCASSPRTGRAGELFFGEGSRLTVL.

The chain carries TRBV7-6 and TRBJ2-5, with TRBD1 as a possible D gene (6 bases). CDR1 is SGHVS and CDR2 is FNYEAQ in the germline V gene. This CDR3 is built from 18 residues. Trimming left V 2 bases short and J 2 bases short, with 21 bases between. In DNA form, the CDR3 reads TGTGCCAGCAGCTTACGGACAGCAGGGCTGAAATTACAAGAGACCCAGTACTTC. As protein: CASSLRTAGLKLQETQYF. Full variable domain (remainder filled in from reference TRBV7-6 and TRBJ2-5): GAGVSQSPRYKVTKRGQDVALRCDPISGHVSLYWYRQALGQGPEFLTYFNYEAQQDKSGLPNDRFSAERPEGSISTLTIQRTEQRDSAMYRCASSLRTAGLKLQETQYFGPGTRLLVL.

V gene TRBV21-1 combines with J gene TRBJ2-3; the table names TRBD2, a call not compared with the DNA. TRBV21-1 is noted as a pseudogene. The CDR3 runs to 15 residues. DNA for the CDR3: TGTGCCAGCAGCAAAAGGCGGGGGAGCACAGATACGCAGTATTTT. Its protein product is CASSKRRGSTDTQYF.

This clone was counted a few times. This chain uses TRBV29-1 with TRBJ1-4; unclear D gene. Germline lookup yields CDR1 SQVTM and CDR2 ANQGSEA. This CDR3 has 11 amino acids. Trimming left V 7 bases short and J 2 bases short, with 5 bases between. The DNA for the CDR3 is TGCAGCGGACTGACTAATGAAAAACTGTTTTTT. This gives the protein CSGLTNEKLFF. The whole variable domain, filled in from reference TRBV29-1 and TRBJ1-4, reads SAVISQKPSRDICQRGTSLTIQCQVDSQVTMMFWYRQQPGQSLTLIATANQGSEATYESGFVIDKFPISRPNLTFSTLTVSNMSPEDSSIYLCSGLTNEKLFFGSGTQLSVL.

The chain is built from TRBV7-9 and TRBJ1-2; no firm D call. The CDR3 is 13 residues long. Trimming took off 1 base at V and 4 bases at J, with 7 bases between the two ends. Germline-derived CDR1 and CDR2 are SEHNR and FQNEAQ (reference sequence). CDR3: CASSLDLGYGYTF. CDR3 sequence (DNA): TGTGCCAGCAGCTTAGACCTCGGCTATGGCTACACCTTC.

This chain uses TRBV19 with TRBJ2-7, with TRBD1 identical over 9 bases. Germline values: CDR1 LNHDA, CDR2 SQIVND (reference sequence). Trimming removed 3 bases from V and 0 bases from J; junction bases left unmatched: 0. The CDR3 is made up of 14 amino acids. This CDR3 reads CASSMTGGSYEQYF. The DNA of the CDR3 is TGTGCCAGTAGTATGACAGGGGGCTCCTACGAGCAGTACTTC.

The V call is TRBV7-9, the J call TRBJ2-1; the match to TRBD2 covers 9 bases. The ends lost 6 bases at V and 3 bases at J; junction bases unmatched: 9. The germline gives CDR1 SEHNR, CDR2 FQNEAQ (reference sequence). This CDR3 comprises 16 residues. The CDR3 bases are TGTGCCAGCAGTCCGGGAGTAGCGGGAGTCTACAATGAGCAGTTCTTC. Its protein is CASSPGVAGVYNEQFF.

The chain combines TRBV6-6 with TRBJ1-3; unclear D gene. V lost 6 bases and J 2 bases, leaving 8 bases between the germline ends. Germline V gene data show CDR1 as MNHNY and CDR2 as SVGAGI (reference sequence). The CDR3 has 13 residues. In DNA, the CDR3 is TGTGCCAGCAGGACTGGTCCTGGAAACACCATATATTTT. This sequence encodes CASRTGPGNTIYF.

The chain couples TRBV5-1 to TRBJ2-2; the D gene is possibly TRBD2 (6 bases). The germline V gene encodes CDR1 SGHRS and CDR2 YFSETQ. This CDR3 has 17 residues. The V end lost 4 bases, the J end lost 6 bases, and 22 bases lay between the germline ends. This chain's CDR3 is CASSPTGDLSYPGELFF. The CDR3 DNA reads as TGCGCCAGCAGCCCTACGGGGGACTTGAGCTATCCCGGGGAGCTGTTTTTT.

The rearrangement links TRBV6-4 to TRBJ1-3, with a tentative D call TRBD1 (5 bases). Germline lookup yields CDR1 MRHNA and CDR2 SNTAGT. V lost 10 bases to trimming and J lost 0 bases, with 16 bases between them. The CDR3 runs 15 residues. Here the CDR3 DNA reads TGTGCCAATACACGTGGGGGGTTCTCTGGAAACACCATATATTTT. Protein: CANTRGGFSGNTIYF.

The chain recombines TRBV5-1 with TRBJ2-7; 7 nucleotides align to TRBD2. Germline V gene lookup returns CDR1 SGHRS and CDR2 YFSETQ. J was trimmed by 7 bases and V by 0 bases; bases with no gene match: 7. The CDR3 consists of 14 residues. In DNA, the CDR3 is TGCGCCAGCAGCTTGGGGCGGGAGAGAAGGGAGCAGTACTTC. It translates to CASSLGRERREQYF. Variable domain in full (rest from reference TRBV5-1 and TRBJ2-7): KAGVTQTPRYLIKTRGQQVTLSCSPISGHRSVSWYQQTPGQGLQFLFEYFSETQRNKGNFPGRFSGRQFSNSRSEMNVSTLELGDSALYLCASSLGRERREQYFGPGTRLTVT.

The chain has TRBV28 and TRBJ2-1; weak D call: TRBD2 (5 bases). The germline CDR1 and CDR2 sequences are MDHEN and SYDVKM. The V gene lost 3 bases and the J gene lost 5 bases, with 11 bases spanning the gap. There are 14 residues in the CDR3. CDR3 sequence (DNA): TGTGCCAGCAGTTTGAGGACTCCTAACAATGAGCAGTTCTTC. It yields the protein CASSLRTPNNEQFF.

For the CDR3, the DNA is TGTGCCAGCAGCAAGAGGTCGGGCACAGATACGCAGTATTTT. Its translation is CASSKRSGTDTQYF. The V gene is TRBV9, the J gene TRBJ2-3; D gene ambiguous. V was clipped by 4 bases and J by 1 base, with 10 bases between them. Germline loops: CDR1 SGDLS, CDR2 YYNGEE. The CDR3 is 14 amino acids. Looking up the rest from reference TRBV9 and TRBJ2-3 gives the full variable domain: DSGVTQTPKHLITATGQRVTLRCSPRSGDLSVYWYQQSLDQGLQFLIQYYNGEERAKGNILERFSAQQFPDLHSELNLSSLELGDSALYFCASSKRSGTDTQYFGPGTRLTVL.

This clone was seen a single time. A read error may produce the germline difference seen at one junction end. V and J are TRBV7-3 and TRBJ2-5, with 7 bases matching TRBD2. CDR3 size: 15 residues. CDR1 is SGHTA, CDR2 FQGTGA, per germline. The CDR3 DNA reads as TGTGCCAGCAGCTCCGGCGGGGGAAACCAGGAGACCCAGTACTTC. This sequence encodes CASSSGGGNQETQYF.

The gene calls are TRBV28 and TRBJ1-2, with 8 bases identical to TRBD1. The CDR3 is made up of 15 amino acids. The germline CDR1 and CDR2 sequences are MDHEN and SYDVKM. Unmatched junction bases numbered 9, after V lost 5 bases and J lost 4 bases. CDR3 in amino acids: CASSPRTGFTYGYTF. In nucleotides, the CDR3 is TGTGCCAGCAGTCCACGGACAGGGTTTACCTATGGCTACACCTTC.